The text below deals with one T cell receptor (beta chain). The data stem from a study of blood T cell repertoires in COVID-19. The wider study: Some COVID-19 samples were acute and others convalescent; all came from the United States, Italy and Spain. In each case, the material was cDNA or gDNA derived from T cells, B-cell-depleted T cells, or PBMCs.

In the study's own analysis: Nucleated cell counts were estimated from reference gene primer amplification. TCRdb's copy holds only in-frame clones and misses some; the assay was immunoSEQ multiplex PCR. Clone size and V and J calls were adopted from that table, with D and trimming inferred from the DNA. This table has about 270,000 clones, 80% to 90% appearing once. The receptor's source is a woman in her sixties or seventies with acute or convalescent COVID-19. Source material: peripheral blood.

The CDR3 is CASSMTASYGYTF. CDR3 DNA: TGCGCCAGCAGCATGACAGCTAGCTATGGCTACACCTTC. The chain employs TRBV5-1 and TRBJ1-2; D perhaps matches TRBD1 (5 bases). V dropped 4 bases and J dropped 4 bases, with 11 bases sitting between them. Germline CDR1 SGHRS, CDR2 YFSETQ. This CDR3 comprises 13 residues.